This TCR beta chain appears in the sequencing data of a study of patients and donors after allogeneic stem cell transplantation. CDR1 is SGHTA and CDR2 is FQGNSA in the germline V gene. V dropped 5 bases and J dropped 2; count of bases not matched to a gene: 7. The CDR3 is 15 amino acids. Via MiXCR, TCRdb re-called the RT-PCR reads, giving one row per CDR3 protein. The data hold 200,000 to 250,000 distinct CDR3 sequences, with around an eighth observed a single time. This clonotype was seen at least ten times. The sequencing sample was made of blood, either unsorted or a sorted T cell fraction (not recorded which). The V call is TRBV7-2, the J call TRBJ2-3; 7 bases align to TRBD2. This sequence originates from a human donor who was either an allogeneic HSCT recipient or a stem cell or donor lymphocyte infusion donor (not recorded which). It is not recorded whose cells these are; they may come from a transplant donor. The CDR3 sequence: CASSPGLGYTDTQYF. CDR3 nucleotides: TGTGCCAGCAGCCCTGGACTAGGCTACACAGATACGCAGTATTTT.